These 21 T cell receptor beta chains were sequenced from one sample in a study of blood T cell repertoires in COVID-19. TCRdb's table, derived via immunoSEQ multiplex PCR, lists solely in-frame clones and lacks some. The sample consists of roughly 300,000 clones, approximately 84% of them appearing once. Sequencing was done on a sample of PBMCs or T cells enriched from blood (not recorded which). These receptors all come from a young man who had recovered from COVID-19.

V gene TRBV6-2 or TRBV6-3 combines with J gene TRBJ2-5; 8 positions agree with TRBD2. This CDR3 is built from 15 residues. The J segment lost 4 bases and the V segment lost 0 bases, leaving 4 bases of the junction unmatched. The germline gives CDR1 MNHEY, CDR2 SVGEGT. This chain's CDR3 is CASSYSGLAGETQYF. CDR3 sequence (DNA): TGTGCCAGCAGTTACTCGGGCCTAGCGGGAGAGACCCAGTACTTC.

The chain couples TRBV7-9 to TRBJ1-4; 7 bases fit TRBD1. This CDR3 is 16 amino acids long. Per the germline V gene, CDR1 is SEHNR and CDR2 is FQNEAQ (reference sequence). V lost 6 bases, J lost 4 bases, and 11 bases stayed unmatched. The CDR3, as DNA: TGTGCCAGCAGTATTTACAAGGGGGCTTTTAATGAAAAACTGTTTTTT. Translation: CASSIYKGAFNEKLFF. Together with reference TRBV7-9 and TRBJ1-4, the CDR3 gives the full variable domain: DTGVSQNPRHKITKRGQNVTFRCDPISEHNRLYWYRQTLGQGPEFLTYFQNEAQLEKSRLLSDRFSAERPKGSFSTLEIQRTEQGDSAMYLCASSIYKGAFNEKLFFGSGTQLSVL.

V usage is TRBV7-9 and J usage is TRBJ2-2, with D possibly matching TRBD1 (6 bases). The CDR3 has 15 residues. Germline lookup yields CDR1 SEHNR and CDR2 FQNEAQ (reference sequence). Trimming took off 2 bases at V and 6 bases at J, with 13 bases between the two ends. The CDR3 nucleotides read TGTGCCAGCAGCTTATATGAGCCAGGGGCCGGGGAGCTGTTTTTT. Amino acids: CASSLYEPGAGELFF.

This chain links TRBV5-1 with TRBJ1-1, with D maybe TRBD1 (6 bases). Trimming removed 5 bases at V and 1 base at J, with 12 bases between. The CDR3 contains 14 residues. CDR1 is SGHRS and CDR2 is YFSETQ in the germline V gene. The CDR3, as DNA: TGCGCCAGCAGAACAGGGATGGCGAACACTGAAGCTTTCTTT. Translating gives CASRTGMANTEAFF.

The chain employs TRBV5-4 and TRBJ1-3; 10 bases align to TRBD1. CDR1 SGHNT and CDR2 YYREEE come from the germline V gene (reference sequence). There are 17 residues in the CDR3. V lost 0 bases, J lost 4 bases, and 7 bases stayed unmatched. This chain's CDR3 is CASSLGLGTGDGNTIYF. The DNA of the CDR3 is TGTGCCAGCAGCTTGGGGTTAGGGACAGGGGACGGAAACACCATATATTTT.

V gene TRBV15 combines with J gene TRBJ2-1, with D uncertain. The germline gives CDR1 LNHNV, CDR2 YYDKDF (reference sequence). There are 12 residues in the CDR3. Deletions cut 0 bases from V and 9 bases from J, with 6 bases between. The CDR3 reads CATSRDSPEQFF. In DNA form, the CDR3 reads TGTGCCACCAGCAGAGATAGCCCTGAGCAGTTCTTC. The full variable domain, rest sourced from reference TRBV15 and TRBJ2-1, is DAMVIQNPRYQVTQFGKPVTLSCSQTLNHNVMYWYQQKSSQAPKLLFHYYDKDFNNEADTPDNFQSRRPNTSFCFLDIRSPGLGDTAMYLCATSRDSPEQFFGPGTRLTVL.

The rearrangement joins TRBV13 to TRBJ2-3; 9 bases align to TRBD2. CDR1 PRHDT and CDR2 FYEKMQ come from the germline V gene (reference sequence). V was pared by 2 bases and J by 4 bases, with 4 bases of the junction left unmatched. This CDR3 is built from 15 residues. The CDR3 loop is CASSLRASGADTQYF. Written as DNA, the CDR3 is TGTGCCAGCAGCTTAAGGGCTAGCGGGGCAGATACGCAGTATTTT.

A single count supports this clone. The same CDR3 arises from other DNA sequences in this sample as well. The V call is TRBV6-5, the J call TRBJ2-3, with 8 bases aligning to TRBD1. From germline, CDR1 is MNHEY and CDR2 SVGAGI. This CDR3 contains 14 residues. V shed 6 bases and J 3 bases; nucleotides not matched to a gene: 5. CDR3 residues: CASSLQGVTDTQYF. The CDR3 region has the DNA TGTGCCAGCAGCCTACAGGGGGTTACAGATACGCAGTATTTT.

The J gene is TRBJ1-5, the V gene TRBV24-1; a weak D match, TRBD1 (5 bases). This CDR3 contains 12 residues. Trimming took 1 base from V and 8 from J, leaving 5 bases between them. In germline, CDR1 is KGHDR, CDR2 SFDVKD. This chain's CDR3 is CATSDLQEPQHF. The DNA of the CDR3 is TGTGCCACCAGTGATTTACAGGAGCCCCAGCATTTT.

The rearrangement links TRBV10-1 to TRBJ2-2; D may be TRBD2 (6 bases). Per germline, CDR1 WNHNN and CDR2 SYGVQD (reference sequence). This CDR3 is built from 14 residues. V was cut by 2 bases and J by 5 bases, with 9 bases left in between. The CDR3 is CASSEEGRTGELFF. The CDR3 DNA reads TGCGCCAGCAGTGAGGAGGGGAGGACCGGGGAGCTGTTTTTT.

This clone was seen a handful of times. This chain joins TRBV28 and TRBJ1-5, with TRBD1 as a possible D gene (6 bases). The CDR3 sequence is 15 residues long. CDR1 and CDR2 (germline): MDHEN, SYDVKM. With 5 bases removed from V and 5 bases from J, the gap between germline ends came to 16 bases. The CDR3 spells CASSPAGRTDQPQHF. CDR3 DNA sequence: TGTGCCAGCAGTCCAGCCGGGAGGACAGATCAGCCCCAGCATTTT.

The chain combines TRBV10-1 with TRBJ2-5; 7 bases are shared with TRBD2. The CDR3 has 13 amino acids. Germline V gene lookup returns CDR1 WNHNN and CDR2 SYGVQD (reference sequence). V shed 8 bases and J 2 bases; nucleotides not matched to a gene: 5. CDR3 bases: TGCGCCAGCGGTTCTAGCGGTCAAGAGACCCAGTACTTC. Amino acids: CASGSSGQETQYF.

The rearrangement links TRBV27 to TRBJ2-3; 11 nucleotides match TRBD2. This CDR3 spans 16 amino acids. J gave up 2 bases and V 4 bases, and 5 bases lay outside the gene matches. Looked up from germline, CDR1 is MNHEY and CDR2 is SMNVEV (reference sequence). In DNA form, the CDR3 reads TGTGCCAGCAGTTCGCCGACTAGCGGGGCCACAGATACGCAGTATTTT. The encoded protein is CASSSPTSGATDTQYF.

The chain combines TRBV5-1 with TRBJ1-4; D ambiguous. The CDR3 consists of 16 residues. Trimming shortened V by 4 bases and J by 0 bases, and 13 bases separated the two germline ends. The germline V gene encodes CDR1 SGHRS and CDR2 YFSETQ. Here the CDR3 reads CASSPSPRSTNEKLFF. The CDR3 DNA follows: TGCGCCAGCAGCCCCAGTCCCAGATCAACTAATGAAAAACTGTTTTTT. The full variable domain, rest sourced from reference TRBV5-1 and TRBJ1-4, is KAGVTQTPRYLIKTRGQQVTLSCSPISGHRSVSWYQQTPGQGLQFLFEYFSETQRNKGNFPGRFSGRQFSNSRSEMNVSTLELGDSALYLCASSPSPRSTNEKLFFGSGTQLSVL.

The chain combines TRBV6-5 with TRBJ2-7; TRBD1 might be the D (6 bases). Looked up from germline, CDR1 is MNHEY and CDR2 is SVGAGI. V was shortened by 5 bases and J by 1 base, with 15 bases between the two germline ends. This CDR3 spans 15 amino acids. The CDR3 is CASSSGQLRSYEQYF. DNA of the CDR3: TGTGCCAGCAGTAGCGGACAGCTACGGTCCTACGAGCAGTACTTC.

V is TRBV4-1 and J is TRBJ2-3; D unclear. V dropped 0 bases and J dropped 4 bases, with 11 bases sitting between them. There are 15 residues in the CDR3. Germline-derived CDR1 and CDR2 are MGHRA and YSYEKL. Here the CDR3 DNA reads TGCGCCAGCAGCCAAGATAGCAGTTCCGCAGATACGCAGTATTTT. It encodes CASSQDSSSADTQYF.

The V call is TRBV5-6, the J call TRBJ1-5; 7 bases fit TRBD1. This CDR3 spans 17 amino acids. With V trimmed by 0 bases and J by 0 bases, 6 bases remained unmatched. From germline, CDR1 is SGHDT and CDR2 YYEEEE. Here the CDR3 DNA reads TGTGCCAGCAGCTTGGCGGGGGACAGATATAGCAATCAGCCCCAGCATTTT. It is translated as CASSLAGDRYSNQPQHF.

The chain links TRBV27 to TRBJ2-4; weak D call: TRBD2 (6 bases). V lost 8 bases to trimming and J lost 1 base, with 9 bases between them. The CDR3 contains 13 residues. Germline-derived CDR1 and CDR2 are MNHEY and SMNVEV (reference sequence). The CDR3 sequence: CASGRGAKNIQYF. CDR3 bases: TGTGCCAGCGGCCGGGGGGCCAAAAACATTCAGTACTTC.

The rearrangement joins TRBV5-1 to TRBJ1-3, with D unclear. This CDR3 is 16 amino acids long. V was trimmed by 6 bases and J by 0 bases, leaving 16 bases between them. CDR1 is SGHRS and CDR2 is YFSETQ in the germline V gene. CDR3 DNA sequence: TGCGCCAGCAAGCTCTCCTTAGAGGCCTCTGGAAACACCATATATTTT. Translating gives CASKLSLEASGNTIYF.

V is TRBV6-5 and J is TRBJ2-7, with 8 bases fitting TRBD1. V trimming: 6 bases; J trimming: 0 bases; junction bases outside the gene matches: 4. CDR3 length equals 14 residues. Per the germline V gene, CDR1 is MNHEY and CDR2 is SVGAGI. CDR3 nucleotides: TGTGCCAGCAGCTGGGACAGGCACTCCTACGAGCAGTACTTC. Protein product: CASSWDRHSYEQYF.

The chain combines TRBV7-2 with TRBJ1-2; no clear D gene. Germline-derived CDR1 and CDR2 are SGHTA and FQGNSA. The length of the CDR3 is 15 residues. Trimming took off 3 bases at V and 2 bases at J, with 13 bases between the two ends. This chain's CDR3 is CASSLAETINYGYTF. Written as DNA, the CDR3 is TGTGCCAGCAGCTTGGCAGAAACAATAAACTATGGCTACACCTTC.